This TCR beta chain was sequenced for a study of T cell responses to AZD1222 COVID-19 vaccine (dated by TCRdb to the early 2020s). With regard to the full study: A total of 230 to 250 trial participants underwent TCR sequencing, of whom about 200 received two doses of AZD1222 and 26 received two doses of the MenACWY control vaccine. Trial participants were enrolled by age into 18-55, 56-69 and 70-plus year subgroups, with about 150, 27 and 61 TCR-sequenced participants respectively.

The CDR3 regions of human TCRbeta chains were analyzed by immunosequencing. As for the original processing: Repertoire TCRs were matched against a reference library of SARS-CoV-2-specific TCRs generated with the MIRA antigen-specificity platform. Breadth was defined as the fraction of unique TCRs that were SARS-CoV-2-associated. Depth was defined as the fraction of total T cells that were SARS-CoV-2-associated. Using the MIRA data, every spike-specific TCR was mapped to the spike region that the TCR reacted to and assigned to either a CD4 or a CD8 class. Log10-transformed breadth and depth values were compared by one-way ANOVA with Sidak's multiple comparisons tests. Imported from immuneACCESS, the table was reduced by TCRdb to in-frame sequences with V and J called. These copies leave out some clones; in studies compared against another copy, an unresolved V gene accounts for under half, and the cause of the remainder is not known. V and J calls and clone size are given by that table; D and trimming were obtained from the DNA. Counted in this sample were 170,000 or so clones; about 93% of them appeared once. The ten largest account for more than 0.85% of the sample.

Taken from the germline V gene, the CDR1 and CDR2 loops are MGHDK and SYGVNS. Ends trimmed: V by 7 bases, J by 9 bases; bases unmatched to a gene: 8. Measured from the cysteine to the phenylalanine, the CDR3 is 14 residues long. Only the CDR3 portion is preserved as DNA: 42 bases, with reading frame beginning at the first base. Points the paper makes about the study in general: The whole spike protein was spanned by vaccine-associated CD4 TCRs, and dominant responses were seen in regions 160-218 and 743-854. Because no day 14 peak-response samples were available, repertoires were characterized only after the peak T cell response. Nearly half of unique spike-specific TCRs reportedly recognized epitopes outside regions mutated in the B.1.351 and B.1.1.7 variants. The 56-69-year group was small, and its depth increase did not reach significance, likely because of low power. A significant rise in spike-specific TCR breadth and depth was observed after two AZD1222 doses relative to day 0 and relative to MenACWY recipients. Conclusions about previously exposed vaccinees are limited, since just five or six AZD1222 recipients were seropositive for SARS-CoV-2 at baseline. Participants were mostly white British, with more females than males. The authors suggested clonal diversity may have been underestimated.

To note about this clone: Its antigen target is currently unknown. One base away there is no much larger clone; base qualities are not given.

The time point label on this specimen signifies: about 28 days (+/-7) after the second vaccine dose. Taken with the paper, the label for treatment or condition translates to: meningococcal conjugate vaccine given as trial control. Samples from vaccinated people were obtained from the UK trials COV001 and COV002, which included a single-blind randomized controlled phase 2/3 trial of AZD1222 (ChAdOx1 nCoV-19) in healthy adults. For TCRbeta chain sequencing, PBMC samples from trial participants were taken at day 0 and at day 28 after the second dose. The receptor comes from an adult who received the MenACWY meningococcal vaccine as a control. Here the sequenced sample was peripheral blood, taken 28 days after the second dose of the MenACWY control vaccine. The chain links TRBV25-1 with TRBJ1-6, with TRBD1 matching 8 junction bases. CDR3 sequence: CASTGTGDRSPLHF. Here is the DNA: TGTGCCAGCACCGGGACAGGCGACCGTTCACCCCTCCACTTT. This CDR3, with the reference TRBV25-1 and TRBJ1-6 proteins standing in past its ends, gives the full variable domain EADIYQTPRYLVIGTGKKITLECSQTMGHDKMYWYQQDPGMELHLIHYSYGVNSTEKGDLSSESTVSRIRTEHFPLTLESARPSHTSQYLCASTGTGDRSPLHFGNGTRLTVT.